The 5 T cell receptor beta chains presented below share a single source sample, sequenced in a study of technical replicates of blood from several donors. Assay: immunoSEQ multiplex PCR; the TCRdb copy retains only in-frame clones and omits some. The sample lists about 74,000 clones; roughly 94% were seen once. The sample taken for sequencing was T cells isolated from PBMCs. Receptors originate from a human donor in good health.

V usage is TRBV6-1 and J usage is TRBJ2-3; D is unclear. The V and J ends lost 8 bases and 5 bases respectively, with 14 bases between them. This CDR3 is 13 amino acids long. The germline CDR1 and CDR2 sequences are MNHNS and SASEGT. CDR3 DNA sequence: TGTGCCAGCGCCGGAGCCCCAAGAGATACGCAGTATTTT. Its translation: CASAGAPRDTQYF.

This chain links TRBV19 with TRBJ1-1; D uncertain. Looked up from germline, CDR1 is LNHDA and CDR2 is SQIVND (reference sequence). The V gene lost 6 bases and the J gene lost 1 base, with 12 bases spanning the gap. This CDR3 contains 14 residues. CDR3 residues: CASRLAGANTEAFF. DNA of the CDR3: TGTGCCAGTAGATTGGCGGGTGCGAACACTGAAGCTTTCTTT. Complete variable domain (other parts from reference TRBV19 and TRBJ1-1): DGGITQSPKYLFRKEGQNVTLSCEQNLNHDAMYWYRQDPGQGLRLIYYSQIVNDFQKGDIAEGYSVSREKKESFPLTVTSAQKNPTAFYLCASRLAGANTEAFFGQGTRLTVV.

This chain connects TRBV12-5 to TRBJ2-7; D is perhaps TRBD2 (5 bases). The CDR3 consists of 16 residues. Trimming pared 0 bases from V and 0 bases from J, leaving 12 bases between. In germline, CDR1 is LGHNT, CDR2 FRNRAP. Here the CDR3 reads CASGLVSRDSSYEQYF. The DNA of the CDR3 is TGTGCTAGTGGTTTGGTAAGTCGGGATAGCTCCTACGAGCAGTACTTC.

The rearrangement links TRBV6-5 to TRBJ2-5; D is possibly TRBD2 (6 bases). Germline CDR1 reads MNHEY; CDR2 reads SVGAGI. V lost 0 bases to trimming and J lost 5 bases, with 16 bases between them. The CDR3 contains 16 residues. CDR3 residues: CASSYSILAGRETQYF. The DNA of the CDR3 is TGTGCCAGCAGTTACTCCATCCTCGCGGGGAGGGAGACCCAGTACTTC.

The V gene is TRBV6-1, the J gene TRBJ2-7; 10 bases map to TRBD1. Germline loops: CDR1 MNHNS, CDR2 SASEGT. The ends lost 0 bases at V and 5 bases at J; junction bases unmatched: 10. This CDR3 region has 17 residues. CDR3 amino acids: CASSEALPGTGVDEQYF. The DNA for the CDR3 is TGTGCCAGCAGTGAAGCGCTCCCCGGGACAGGGGTGGACGAGCAGTACTTC.